This T cell receptor (beta chain) was sequenced for a study of blood T cell repertoires in COVID-19. About the research overall: The samples span acute and convalescent COVID-19 from the United States, Italy and Spain. T cells, B-cell-depleted T cells, or PBMCs supplied cDNA or gDNA.

CDR3 length equals 16 residues. Germline loops: CDR1 SEHNR, CDR2 FQNEAQ (reference sequence). The V gene lost 1 base and the J gene lost 5 bases, with 14 bases spanning the gap. In the original workflow: By means of reference gene primer amplification, nucleated cell counts were estimated. Sequencing was performed with immunoSEQ multiplex PCR; in TCRdb, only in-frame clones are kept and a portion is missing. The V and J calls and clone size were taken over from that table, and D and trimming were inferred from the DNA. Of 200,000 to 250,000 clones in the sample, roughly 84% were seen once. Input material: peripheral blood. The chain couples TRBV7-9 to TRBJ1-4, with D possibly matching TRBD1 (6 bases). This receptor was obtained from a woman aged 45-65 years with acute or convalescent COVID-19. CDR3 coding DNA: TGTGCCAGCAGCTTAGTCGCTGGGGGACAAAATGAAAAACTGTTTTTT. Protein product: CASSLVAGGQNEKLFF.